The 27 T cell receptor beta chains listed next were all sequenced from one sample in a study of blood T cell repertoires in COVID-19. Using immunoSEQ multiplex PCR, the repertoire was profiled, and TCRdb retains in-frame clones only, with some absent. The data contain some 190,000 clones, 80% to 90% of them seen just once; the ten biggest clones take up under 3%. Sequenced: PBMCs or T cells enriched from blood (not recorded which). All receptors derive from a woman aged 40 to 49 with acute COVID-19.

This chain uses TRBV4-2 with TRBJ2-3; 9 nucleotides align to TRBD2. Germline lookup yields CDR1 LGHNA and CDR2 YNFKEQ. CDR3 length equals 15 residues. V was clipped by 3 bases and J by 2 bases; unmatched bases: 3. Here the CDR3 reads CASSQTSGPTDTQYF. The CDR3 DNA reads TGTGCCAGCAGCCAGACTAGCGGTCCCACAGATACGCAGTATTTT.

The CDR3 DNA follows: TGTGCCAGCAGTGGGGCCGGGACAGGGACCTACGAGCAGTACTTC. Its translation is CASSGAGTGTYEQYF. The V and J genes are TRBV6-6 and TRBJ2-7; 9 bases match TRBD1. Trimming took 5 bases from V and 2 from J; bases not matched to a gene: 7. The CDR3 runs to 15 residues. CDR1 and CDR2 from the germline V gene are MNHNY and SVGAGI (reference sequence).

The gene calls are TRBV4-1 and TRBJ2-7, with 11 bases fitting TRBD1. Germline-derived CDR1 and CDR2 are MGHRA and YSYEKL. The junction had 9 bases not matched to a gene; V was cut back by 1 base and J by 4 bases. The CDR3 sequence is 17 residues long. This CDR3 reads CASSQVSKDRGLYEQYF. DNA of the CDR3: TGCGCCAGCAGCCAAGTGTCTAAGGACAGGGGGCTTTACGAGCAGTACTTC.

CDR3 DNA sequence: TGTGCCAGCAGCCCAAACGGACAGGGGGTCAACTATGGCTACACCTTC. It yields the protein CASSPNGQGVNYGYTF. The rearrangement links TRBV12-1 to TRBJ1-2; the DNA was not compared with TRBD1, the D call given in the table. TRBV12-1 is tagged as a pseudogene. This CDR3 is built from 16 residues.

The genes are TRBV28 and TRBJ1-4, with 8 bases identical to TRBD1. The junction had 6 bases not matched to a gene; V was cut back by 8 bases and J by 7 bases. Germline V lookup: CDR1 MDHEN, CDR2 SYDVKM. CDR3 size: 13 residues. The CDR3 nucleotides read TGTGCCAGCCAGCAGGGGGCTCTTGAAAAACTGTTTTTT. As protein: CASQQGALEKLFF.

The chain is built from TRBV4-2 and TRBJ1-2; D not certain. V was cut by 0 bases and J by 5 bases, with 10 bases left in between. The V gene's germline CDR1 is LGHNA and CDR2 YNFKEQ. The CDR3 runs to 14 residues. CDR3 coding DNA: TGTGCCAGCAGCCAAGAAGTCAGGACTTATGGCTACACCTTC. Protein: CASSQEVRTYGYTF.

The chain couples TRBV19 to TRBJ2-7, with 13 nucleotides matching TRBD2. J gave up 3 bases and V 4 bases, and 3 bases lay outside the gene matches. This CDR3 has 15 residues. Germline CDR1 and CDR2: LNHDA and SQIVND (reference sequence). CDR3 in amino acids: CASSRTSGSYYEQYF. In DNA, the CDR3 is TGTGCCAGTAGTAGGACTAGCGGGAGCTACTACGAGCAGTACTTC.

The chain carries TRBV9 and TRBJ2-6, with 8 bases aligning to TRBD1. The junction had 3 bases not matched to a gene; V was cut back by 1 base and J by 0 bases. Germline loops: CDR1 SGDLS, CDR2 YYNGEE. This CDR3 is built from 17 residues. The CDR3 region has the DNA TGTGCCAGCAGCGTATGGCAGGGGGCCTCTGGGGCCAACGTCCTGACTTTC. It yields the protein CASSVWQGASGANVLTF.

The chain is built from TRBV7-3 and TRBJ1-1; D might be TRBD1 (5 bases). Trimming left V 0 bases short and J 4 bases short, with 12 bases between. The CDR3 contains 15 residues. CDR1 is SGHTA, CDR2 FQGTGA, per germline. CDR3 in amino acids: CASSLTGGEGTEAFF. In DNA, the CDR3 is TGTGCCAGCAGCTTAACGGGAGGGGAGGGCACTGAAGCTTTCTTT.

The chain couples TRBV6-2 or TRBV6-3 to TRBJ2-3; TRBD2 matches at 8 bases. The CDR3 length is 15 residues. Germline V gene sequence: CDR1 MNHEY, CDR2 SVGEGT. V trimming: 5 bases; J trimming: 1 base; junction bases outside the gene matches: 5. In DNA, the CDR3 is TGTGCCAGCAGTAGAACCGGGAGGGGCACAGATACGCAGTATTTT. Its translation: CASSRTGRGTDTQYF.

This clone was detected many times. The chain recombines TRBV4-2 with TRBJ2-2; no definite D call. V lost 4 bases and J lost 5, with 5 bases in between. Germline-derived CDR1 and CDR2 are LGHNA and YNFKEQ. CDR3 length: 12 amino acids. The CDR3, as DNA: TGTGCCAGCAGCCCTTTAACCGGGGAGCTGTTTTTT. Protein sequence: CASSPLTGELFF.

This clone has a single count. The chain couples TRBV12-2 to TRBJ1-1. TRBV12-2 is a pseudogene locus. CDR3 length: 19 amino acids. CDR3 DNA: TGTGCAAGTCGCCGTTATCTACTTAAGAGGTGGCGGCTGAACACTGAAGCTTTCTTT. Residues: CASRRYLLKRWRLNTEAFF.

V gene TRBV19 combines with J gene TRBJ2-6, with D perhaps matching TRBD2 (5 bases). Trimming removed 10 bases from V and 4 bases from J, with 20 bases in between. The CDR3 extends over 16 amino acids. Germline CDR1 reads LNHDA; CDR2 reads SQIVND (reference sequence). CDR3 DNA: TGTGCCACCACCGGCCCGAGGGTCGCAGGGGCCAACGTCCTGACTTTC. Translation gives CATTGPRVAGANVLTF.

CDR3 nucleotide sequence: TGTGCCAGCGCCGTTAGGAACACTGAAGCTTTCTTT. Protein product: CASAVRNTEAFF. The chain has TRBV3-1 (or the pseudogene TRBV3-2) and TRBJ1-1; D unclear. V was pared by 8 bases and J by 1 base, with 8 bases between. The germline V gene has CDR1 LGHDT and CDR2 YNNKEL (reference sequence). The CDR3 runs to 12 residues.

The chain couples TRBV9 to TRBJ2-7; D possibly corresponds to TRBD2 (7 bases). Looked up from germline, CDR1 is SGDLS and CDR2 is YYNGEE. CDR3 length equals 16 residues. V was pared by 0 bases and J by 3 bases, with 16 bases between. Written as DNA, the CDR3 is TGTGCCAGCAGCGTAGGTGGGGGGGCTAATGGCTACGAGCAGTACTTC. Protein sequence: CASSVGGGANGYEQYF.

The rearrangement links TRBV10-3 to TRBJ1-6; D might be TRBD1 (6 bases). V was trimmed by 4 bases and J by 10 bases, leaving 11 bases between them. The CDR3 contains 13 residues. Germline V gene data show CDR1 as ENHRY and CDR2 as SYGVKD. The CDR3 region has the DNA TGTGCCATCAGTGGACAGGAACGGTCACCCCTCCACTTT. Translating it yields CAISGQERSPLHF.

The gene calls are TRBV5-1 and TRBJ1-6; 8 bases are a match to TRBD1. Germline CDR1 and CDR2: SGHRS and YFSETQ. With V trimmed by 4 bases and J by 7 bases, 10 bases remained unmatched. The CDR3 is made up of 16 amino acids. CDR3 in DNA: TGCGCCAGCAGCCCCCTGACAGGGGAGGCGAATTCACCCCTCCACTTT. Protein product: CASSPLTGEANSPLHF.

This clone was counted once. The genes are TRBV19 and TRBJ2-5, with TRBD1 matching 10 bases. The V gene's germline CDR1 is LNHDA and CDR2 SQIVND (reference sequence). The CDR3 contains 16 residues. V gave up 3 bases and J gave up 2 bases; unmatched junction bases: 6. CDR3 sequence: CASSIRTGGLQETQYF. The CDR3 nucleotides are TGTGCCAGTAGTATTAGGACAGGGGGACTTCAAGAGACCCAGTACTTC.

This clone was recorded once. CDR3 sequence: CASSQDRGTAVYYTF. The CDR3 nucleotides are TGCGCCAGCAGCCAAGATCGAGGGACAGCAGTTTACTACACCTTC. This chain joins TRBV4-1 and TRBJ1-2; 7 positions agree with TRBD1. This CDR3 is built from 15 residues. Germline-derived CDR1 and CDR2 are MGHRA and YSYEKL. J gave up 10 bases and V 0 bases, and 11 bases lay outside the gene matches.

V and J are TRBV11-2 and TRBJ2-7; D call uncertain. The germline V and J ends were trimmed by 3 bases and 0 bases, with 6 bases remaining between them. The germline CDR1 and CDR2 sequences are SGHAT and FQNNGV. The CDR3 is 13 amino acids. The CDR3 sequence is CASSFLISYEQYF. Written as DNA, the CDR3 is TGTGCCAGCAGCTTTCTTATCTCCTACGAGCAGTACTTC.

The chain carries TRBV6-1 and TRBJ1-6; 7 bases are shared with TRBD1. J was trimmed by 9 bases and V by 5 bases; bases with no gene match: 13. The CDR3 extends over 16 amino acids. Germline lookup yields CDR1 MNHNS and CDR2 SASEGT. CDR3: CASSKGTELFGSPLHF. CDR3 sequence (DNA): TGTGCCAGCAGTAAAGGGACAGAACTCTTTGGTTCACCCCTCCACTTT.

This chain joins TRBV19 and TRBJ1-1; D is unresolved. CDR1 is LNHDA and CDR2 is SQIVND in the germline V gene (reference sequence). CDR3 size: 13 residues. V was pared by 1 base and J by 1 base, with 4 bases between. In DNA form, the CDR3 reads TGTGCCAGTAGTATAGTACAGAACACTGAAGCTTTCTTT. This translates into CASSIVQNTEAFF.

This clone has only a few counts. The V and J genes are TRBV28 and TRBJ1-2; 9 bases are a match to TRBD1. The CDR3 spans 16 residues. The V segment lost 5 bases and the J segment 7 bases; nucleotides outside the gene matches: 14. The germline V gene has CDR1 MDHEN and CDR2 SYDVKM. This CDR3 reads CASSGTGTGTFFGYTF. In DNA, the CDR3 is TGTGCCAGCAGTGGGACCGGGACAGGGACGTTCTTTGGCTACACCTTC.

This clone was recorded once. The chain has TRBV28 and TRBJ2-7; D might be TRBD1 (7 bases). Trimming removed 7 bases from V and 0 bases from J, with 16 bases in between. CDR3 length equals 15 residues. Germline V lookup: CDR1 MDHEN, CDR2 SYDVKM. The DNA of the CDR3 is TGTGCCAGCACCTACGCGGGACAGAGCTCCTACGAGCAGTACTTC. As protein: CASTYAGQSSYEQYF.

In its sample, this clone was seen once. In DNA, the CDR3 is TGTGCCAGCAGCAACCGACTAGCGGGAGCTGGCGAGCAGTACTTC. It yields the protein CASSNRLAGAGEQYF. The chain employs TRBV7-8 and TRBJ2-7, with TRBD2 identical over 12 bases. This CDR3 comprises 15 residues. Germline V CDR1 and CDR2: SGHVS, FQNEAQ. After removal of 5 bases from V and 6 bases from J, the junction contained 8 bases not matched to a gene.

The chain combines TRBV29-1 with TRBJ2-1, with TRBD2 as a possible D gene (6 bases). V was shortened by 6 bases and J by 9 bases, with 18 bases between the two germline ends. The CDR3 has 13 residues. CDR1 SQVTM and CDR2 ANQGSEA come from the germline V gene. CDR3 sequence (DNA): TGCAGCGTCGCCGCTAGCGCCCGGGGTGAGCAGTTCTTC. This translates into CSVAASARGEQFF.

This chain links TRBV18 with TRBJ2-7; D gene uncertain. Germline V gene sequence: CDR1 KGHSH, CDR2 LQKENI. The CDR3 consists of 13 residues. The V and J ends lost 4 bases and 0 bases respectively, with 7 bases between them. The CDR3 reads CASSLLPSYEQYF. The DNA of the CDR3 is TGTGCCAGCTCACTCCTACCCTCCTACGAGCAGTACTTC.